Below are 10 T cell receptor beta chains sequenced from a single sample in a study of blood T cell repertoires in COVID-19. TCRdb keeps only in-frame clones here, not all; method: immunoSEQ multiplex PCR. Of some 120,000 clones detected, approximately 90% appear once; the ten largest clones hold about 18%. Sequenced: peripheral blood. These receptors originate from a human donor with acute or convalescent COVID-19. The donor label of this sample is uncertain.

The chain is built from TRBV7-2 and TRBJ1-2; 9 bases line up with TRBD1. In germline, CDR1 is SGHTA, CDR2 FQGNSA. V was clipped by 4 bases and J by 7 bases; unmatched bases: 10. CDR3 length: 15 amino acids. In DNA form, the CDR3 reads TGTGCCAGCAGCTCGCAGGACAGGGGCGTCGGTGGCTACACCTTC. Protein product: CASSSQDRGVGGYTF.

This clone occurred once. This chain connects TRBV4-2 to TRBJ1-3; 7 nucleotides line up with TRBD1. With 0 bases clipped from V and 4 bases from J, the junction kept 3 bases outside the gene matches. CDR1 and CDR2 from the germline V gene are LGHNA and YNFKEQ. The length of the CDR3 is 15 residues. CDR3 coding DNA: TGTGCCAGCAGCCAAGAAGGGGGCGTAGGAAACACCATATATTTT. This gives the protein CASSQEGGVGNTIYF.

This clone was detected once. This chain joins TRBV19 and TRBJ1-2; no clear D gene. CDR3 size: 14 residues. Germline V gene data show CDR1 as LNHDA and CDR2 as SQIVND (reference sequence). V was clipped by 3 bases and J by 2 bases, with 10 bases between them. The CDR3 loop is CASSISAANYGYTF. The CDR3 nucleotides read TGTGCCAGTAGTATCTCGGCAGCGAACTATGGCTACACCTTC.

CDR3 sequence: CASSEAGAYGYTF. CDR3 DNA sequence: TGTGCCAGCAGTGAAGCAGGGGCCTATGGCTACACCTTC. The chain employs TRBV2 and TRBJ1-2; D is possibly TRBD1 (5 bases). Germline values: CDR1 SNHLY, CDR2 FYNNEI. V lost 0 bases and J 4 bases, leaving 6 bases between the germline ends. The CDR3 is 13 residues long. The full variable domain, in which reference TRBV2 and TRBJ1-2 provide the parts outside the CDR3, is EPEVTQTPSHQVTQMGQEVILRCVPISNHLYFYWYRQILGQKVEFLVSFYNNEISEKSEIFDDQFSVERPDGSNFTLKIRSTKLEDSAMYFCASSEAGAYGYTFGSGTRLTVV.

The rearrangement uses TRBV7-2 and TRBJ2-7; 7 bases fit TRBD2. The CDR3 has 14 amino acids. Trimming took 2 bases from V and 4 from J; bases not matched to a gene: 5. Germline V lookup: CDR1 SGHTA, CDR2 FQGNSA. CDR3 nucleotides: TGTGCCAGCAGCTTATCCGGACTAGTGTACGAGCAGTACTTC. This codes for CASSLSGLVYEQYF. Full variable domain (missing parts from reference TRBV7-2 and TRBJ2-7): GAGVSQSPSNKVTEKGKDVELRCDPISGHTALYWYRQSLGQGLEFLIYFQGNSAPDKSGLPSDRFSAERTGGSVSTLTIQRTQQEDSAVYLCASSLSGLVYEQYFGPGTRLTVT.

The chain is built from TRBV7-9 and TRBJ1-4, with TRBD1 identical over 7 bases. This CDR3 contains 18 residues. Germline CDR1 is SEHNR and CDR2 is FQNEAQ (reference sequence). J was trimmed by 0 bases and V by 6 bases; bases with no gene match: 13. The CDR3 coding sequence is TGTGCCAGCAGTTCTCACGTCCGACAGGGAACAACTAATGAAAAACTGTTTTTT. Residues: CASSSHVRQGTTNEKLFF.

The chain couples TRBV18 to TRBJ1-4, with 9 bases that match TRBD1. J lost 7 bases, V lost 3 bases, and 6 bases had no gene match. CDR1 and CDR2 (germline): KGHSH, LQKENI. The CDR3 sequence is 15 residues long. CDR3 bases: TGTGCCAGCTCACCTCCCGGGACAGGGTTTGAAAAACTGTTTTTT. This translates into CASSPPGTGFEKLFF.

Only one count was recorded for this clone. V is TRBV2 and J is TRBJ1-2; 10 bases agree with TRBD1. CDR3 length: 14 residues. The V gene end was trimmed by 6 bases and the J gene end by 0 bases; junction bases not matched to a gene: 1. The germline gives CDR1 SNHLY, CDR2 FYNNEI. CDR3 nucleotides: TGTGCCAGCAGGGGGACAGGGGCTAACTATGGCTACACCTTC. It encodes CASRGTGANYGYTF.

This chain connects TRBV28 to TRBJ2-7, with 11 positions matching TRBD2. CDR1 and CDR2 from the germline V gene are MDHEN and SYDVKM. CDR3 size: 15 residues. J gave up 6 bases and V 4 bases, and 8 bases lay outside the gene matches. The CDR3 nucleotides are TGTGCCAGCAGTTCATTAGCGGGGGGGCCGGGCGAGCAGTACTTC. It codes for CASSSLAGGPGEQYF.

This clone appeared a single time. The chain is built from TRBV28 and TRBJ1-6, with TRBD1 matching over 11 bases. CDR1 MDHEN and CDR2 SYDVKM come from the germline V gene. The junction had 5 bases not matched to a gene; V was cut back by 6 bases and J by 4 bases. CDR3 length: 16 residues. CDR3 nucleotide sequence: TGTGCCAGCAGGCTCGGGACAGGGGGGTATAATTCACCCCTCCACTTT. The encoded protein is CASRLGTGGYNSPLHF.